These T cell receptor beta chains were read from a single sample in a study of PD-L1 blockade in urothelial cancer. Only in-frame clones appear in the TCRdb table, and some are missing; sequencing was by immunoSEQ multiplex PCR. The sample records tens of thousands of clones, 75% to 90% being singletons. The sample was PBMCs, taken around atezolizumab (anti-PD-L1) treatment. Receptors were obtained from a middle-aged man with urothelial cancer. Both conserved end residues are part of each CDR3. D genes are given only for firm matches. The size field is filled for only some rows; it gives once, few, many or a size class.

TRBV11-2	NA	TRBD2	TRBJ2-1	TGTGCCAGCAGCTCGCGGGAGGGCTTTTCCTACAATGAGCAGTTCTTC	CASSSREGFSYNEQFF
TRBV7-2	once	NA	TRBJ1-3	TGTGCCAGCGTATCCCAGTTAATCTCTGGAAACACCATATATTTT	CASVSQLISGNTIYF
TRBV19	NA	NA	TRBJ1-5	TGTGCCAGTAGTATAGTCTTGAATCAGCCCCAGCATTTT	CASSIVLNQPQHF
TRBV7-2	NA	NA	TRBJ2-3	TGTGCCAGCCGTACCGTGCAGGGCTACACAGATACGCAGTATTTT	CASRTVQGYTDTQYF
TRBV28	NA	NA	TRBJ2-5	TGTGCCAGCAGTAGACAGTACCAAGAGACCCAGTACTTC	CASSRQYQETQYF
TRBV11-2	NA	NA	TRBJ1-4	TGTGCCAGCAGCTTAGATCTCTCACTTCGGGGTGAAAAACTGTTTTTT	CASSLDLSLRGEKLFF
TRBV5-4	NA	TRBD1	TRBJ2-1	TGTGCCAGCAGCTTGGGACAGGGGGCAGTTTACAATGAGCAGTTCTTC	CASSLGQGAVYNEQFF
TRBV12-5	NA	TRBD2	TRBJ2-1	TGTGCTAGTGGGGGCAGTACGGGGGGGAACAATGAGCAGTTCTTC	CASGGSTGGNNEQFF
TRBV4-1	NA	TRBD1	TRBJ2-3	TGCGCCAGCAGCCAACCGGGACAGGCGAAGGATACGCAGTATTTT	CASSQPGQAKDTQYF
TRBV10-2	NA	NA	TRBJ2-7	TGCGCCAGCAGACAGATACAGGGAAACGAGCAGTACTTC	CASRQIQGNEQYF
TRBV6-5	NA	NA	TRBJ1-6	TGTGCCAGCAGTCCCGCTCGGGAGATTAATTCACCCCTCCACTTT	CASSPAREINSPLHF
TRBV6-4	NA	NA	TRBJ2-1	TGTGCCAGCAGTGAGGCCCCTGGTTCGGGGAGCTCCTACAATGAGCAGTTCTTC	CASSEAPGSGSSYNEQFF
TRBV7-9	NA	NA	TRBJ2-5	TGTGCCAGCAGCTTAACCCCCGGAGGGTTCTCCTGGGAGACCCAGTACTTC	CASSLTPGGFSWETQYF
TRBV28	NA	NA	TRBJ2-3	TGTGCCAGCAGTTTTGTGACTAGGGGAATAGATACGCAGTATTTT	CASSFVTRGIDTQYF
TRBV29-1	NA	TRBD1	TRBJ2-7	TGCAGCGTGGGGACAGCCCCCTACGAGCAGTACTTC	CSVGTAPYEQYF
TRBV19	few	TRBD1	TRBJ1-5	TGTGCCAGTAGGGACAGGGGGTACAATCAGCCCCAGCATTTT	CASRDRGYNQPQHF
TRBV15	NA	TRBD2	TRBJ2-1	TGTGCCACCACCACGGTAGCGGGGGGGCACAATGAGCAGTTCTTC	CATTTVAGGHNEQFF
TRBV5-1	NA	NA	TRBJ2-1	TGCGCCAGCAGCTTGGTTGAGGCACCCGTCGGGGGTGAGCAGTTCTTC	CASSLVEAPVGGEQFF
TRBV19	NA	NA	TRBJ2-7	TGTGCCACCAAATCTCCGGGACTCAGCTCCTACGAGCAGTACTTC	CATKSPGLSSYEQYF
TRBV28	NA	TRBD1	TRBJ2-7	TGTGCCAGCAGGGCCGCCGGGACAGGGTCCAACGAGCAGTACTTC	CASRAAGTGSNEQYF
TRBV10-3	NA	NA	TRBJ2-2	TGTGCCATCAGTGAGTCGATCGCAGGGATTGGCGGGGAGCTGTTTTTT	CAISESIAGIGGELFF
TRBV7-2	NA	NA	TRBJ2-7	TGTGCCAGCAGGCTTAGCTTCGGGTCCTACGAGCAGTACTTC	CASRLSFGSYEQYF
TRBV7-7	NA	NA	TRBJ2-3	TGTGCTAGCAGCTTACTTCCGGGTTTTGCAGATACGCAGTATTTT	CASSLLPGFADTQYF
TRBV5-5	NA	TRBD2	TRBJ2-2	TGTGCCAGCAGCTTGGGAGACCCGACTAGCCTCCGAACGAACACCGGGGAGCTGTTTTTT	CASSLGDPTSLRTNTGELFF
TRBV6-5	medium-sized	NA	TRBJ2-7	TGTGCCAGCAGTTACTCAGGGGCGGGGGAGCAGTACTTC	CASSYSGAGEQYF
TRBV5-1	NA	NA	TRBJ2-4	TGCGCCAGCAGCTCTGACGGGGCCAAAAACATTCAGTACTTC	CASSSDGAKNIQYF
TRBV7-8	NA	TRBD2	TRBJ2-7	TGTGCCAGCAGGTATGGTGCGGGAGGCACCTACGAGCAGTACTTC	CASRYGAGGTYEQYF
TRBV27	NA	TRBD2	TRBJ2-5	TGTGCCAGCAGTACGCGACTAGCGGGAGTCCAAGAGACCCAGTACTTC	CASSTRLAGVQETQYF
TRBV5-8	NA	NA	TRBJ1-5	TGTGCCAGCAGTGAACAGATTCTAGGAGGGGATCAGCCCCAGCATTTT	CASSEQILGGDQPQHF